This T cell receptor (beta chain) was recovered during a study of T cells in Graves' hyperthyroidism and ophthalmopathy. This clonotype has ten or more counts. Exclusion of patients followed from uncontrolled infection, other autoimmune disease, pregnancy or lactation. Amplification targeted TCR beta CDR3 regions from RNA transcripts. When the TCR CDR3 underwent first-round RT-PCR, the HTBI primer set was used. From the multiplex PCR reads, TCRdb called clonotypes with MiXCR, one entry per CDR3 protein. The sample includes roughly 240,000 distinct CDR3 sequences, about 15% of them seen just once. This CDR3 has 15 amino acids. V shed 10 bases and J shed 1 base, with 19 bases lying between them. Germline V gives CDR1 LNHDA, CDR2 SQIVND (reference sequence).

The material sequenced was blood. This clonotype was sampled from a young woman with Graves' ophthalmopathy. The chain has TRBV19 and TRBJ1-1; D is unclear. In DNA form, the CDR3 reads TGTGCCACCTCGATTGGGTTTGGGGAGAACACTGAAGCTTTCTTT. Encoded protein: CATSIGFGENTEAFF.